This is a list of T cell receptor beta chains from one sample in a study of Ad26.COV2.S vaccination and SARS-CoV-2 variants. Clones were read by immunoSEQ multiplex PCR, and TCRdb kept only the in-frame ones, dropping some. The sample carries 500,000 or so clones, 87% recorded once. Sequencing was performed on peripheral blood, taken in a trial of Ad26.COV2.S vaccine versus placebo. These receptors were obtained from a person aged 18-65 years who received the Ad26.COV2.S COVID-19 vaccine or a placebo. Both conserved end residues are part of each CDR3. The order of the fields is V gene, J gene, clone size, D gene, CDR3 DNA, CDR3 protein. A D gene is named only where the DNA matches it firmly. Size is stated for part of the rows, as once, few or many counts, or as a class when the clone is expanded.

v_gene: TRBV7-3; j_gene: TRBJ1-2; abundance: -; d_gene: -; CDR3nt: TGTGCCAGCAGCTTAGATGGGGGTGGTGGTGGCTACACCTTC; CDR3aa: CASSLDGGGGGYTF
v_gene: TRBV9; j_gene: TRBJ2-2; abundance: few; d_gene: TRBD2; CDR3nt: TGTGCCAGCAGCGTAAATTTTGCGGGAGAGAGTGGCGGGGAGCTGTTTTTT; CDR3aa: CASSVNFAGESGGELFF
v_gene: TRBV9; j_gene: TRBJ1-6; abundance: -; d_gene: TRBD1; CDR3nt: TGTGCCAGCAGCGCGGGGGGACAGGGGGATTCACCCCTCCACTTT; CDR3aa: CASSAGGQGDSPLHF
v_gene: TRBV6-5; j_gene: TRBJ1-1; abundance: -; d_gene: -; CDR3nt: TGTGCCAGCAGGGGGTGGGGGCACACTGAAGCTTTCTTT; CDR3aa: CASRGWGHTEAFF
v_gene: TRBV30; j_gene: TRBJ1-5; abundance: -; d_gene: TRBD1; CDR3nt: TGTGCCTGGAGCCGGGGACAGGGCAATCAGCCCCAGCATTTT; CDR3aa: CAWSRGQGNQPQHF
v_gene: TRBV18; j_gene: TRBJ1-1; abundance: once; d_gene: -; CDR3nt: TGTGCCAGCTCAACGGGGATAATGAACACTGAAGCTTTCTTT; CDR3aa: CASSTGIMNTEAFF
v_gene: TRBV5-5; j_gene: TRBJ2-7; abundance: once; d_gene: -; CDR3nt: TGTGCCAGCAGTCAGGGGACACCTCCCTACGAGCAGTACTTC; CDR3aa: CASSQGTPPYEQYF
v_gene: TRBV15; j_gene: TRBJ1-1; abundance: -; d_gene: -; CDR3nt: TGTGCCACCCGACGAAATATAAACACTGAAGCTTTCTTT; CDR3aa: CATRRNINTEAFF
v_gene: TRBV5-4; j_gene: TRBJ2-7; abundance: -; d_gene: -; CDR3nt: TGTGCCAGCAGCAGCCGGGACAACACCTACGAGCAGTACTTC; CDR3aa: CASSSRDNTYEQYF
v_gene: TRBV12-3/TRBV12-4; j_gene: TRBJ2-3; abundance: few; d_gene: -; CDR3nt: TGTGCCAGCAGCCTCGGGGGCGGGAACACGCAGTATTTT; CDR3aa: CASSLGGGNTQYF
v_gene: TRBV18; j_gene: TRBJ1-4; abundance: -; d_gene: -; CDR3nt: TGTGCCAATCCCCCAGCGGAAGAAAAACTGTTTTTT; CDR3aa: CANPPAEEKLFF
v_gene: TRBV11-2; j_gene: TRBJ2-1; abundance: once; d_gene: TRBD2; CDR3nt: TGTGCCAGCAGCTTAGGGACTAGCGTCACCAATGAGCAGTTCTTC; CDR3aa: CASSLGTSVTNEQFF
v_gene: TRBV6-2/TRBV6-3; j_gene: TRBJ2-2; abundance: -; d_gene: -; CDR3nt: TGTGCCAGCAGTTATTCCCCAGGGACCGGGGAGCTGTTTTTT; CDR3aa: CASSYSPGTGELFF
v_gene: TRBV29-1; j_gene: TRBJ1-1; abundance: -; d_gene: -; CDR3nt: TGCAGCGTTCCCAAGGGGAACACTGAAGCTTTCTTT; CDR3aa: CSVPKGNTEAFF
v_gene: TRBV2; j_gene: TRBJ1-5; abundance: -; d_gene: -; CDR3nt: TGTGCCAGCAGCCGGAACAATCAGCCCCAGCATTTT; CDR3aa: CASSRNNQPQHF
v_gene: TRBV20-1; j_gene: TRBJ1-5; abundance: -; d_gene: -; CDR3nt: TGCAGTGCTAGTCAAGGGCTTCAGCCCCAGCATTTT; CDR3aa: CSASQGLQPQHF
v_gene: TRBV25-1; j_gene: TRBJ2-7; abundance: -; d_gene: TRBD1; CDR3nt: TGTGCCAGCAGTGTTGCGGGACAGGGGGCCTACGAGCAGTACTTC; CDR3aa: CASSVAGQGAYEQYF
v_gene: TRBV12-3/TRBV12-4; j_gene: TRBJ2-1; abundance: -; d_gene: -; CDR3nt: TGTGCCAGCAGTCGGGACTCCCAGAATGAGCAGTTCTTC; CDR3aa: CASSRDSQNEQFF
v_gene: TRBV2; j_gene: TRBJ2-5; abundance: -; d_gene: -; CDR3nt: TGTGCCAGCAGTGAAGCAGGGACTTCCCAAGAGACCCAGTACTTC; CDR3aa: CASSEAGTSQETQYF
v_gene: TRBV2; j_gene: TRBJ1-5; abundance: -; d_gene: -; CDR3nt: TGTGCCAGCAGTTCTCCATTGGGGCAGCCCAATCAGCCCCAGCATTTT; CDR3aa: CASSSPLGQPNQPQHF
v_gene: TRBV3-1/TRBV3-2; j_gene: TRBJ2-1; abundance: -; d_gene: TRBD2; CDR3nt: TGTGCCAGCGCATTCTTAGCGGGAGAAGGACACAATGAGCAGTTCTTC; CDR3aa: CASAFLAGEGHNEQFF
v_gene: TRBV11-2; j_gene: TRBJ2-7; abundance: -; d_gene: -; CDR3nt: TGTGCCAGCAGCCGCCGGGACGGAAGCTCCTACGAGCAGTACTTC; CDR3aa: CASSRRDGSSYEQYF
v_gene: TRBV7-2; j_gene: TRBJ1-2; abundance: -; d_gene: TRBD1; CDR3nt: TGTGCCAGCAGCCTCGGACAGGGGGCTTTAGGCTACACCTTC; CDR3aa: CASSLGQGALGYTF
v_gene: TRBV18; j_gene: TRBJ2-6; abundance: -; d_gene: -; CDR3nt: TGTGCGGGTCGCTCTGGGGCCAACGTCCTGACTTTC; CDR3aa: CAGRSGANVLTF
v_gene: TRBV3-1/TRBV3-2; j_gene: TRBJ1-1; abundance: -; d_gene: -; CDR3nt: TGTGCCAGCAGCCAACCCCGGGGAGGCCGACAAGAAGCTTTCTTT; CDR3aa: CASSQPRGGRQEAFF
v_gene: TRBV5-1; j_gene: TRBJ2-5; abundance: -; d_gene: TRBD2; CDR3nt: TGCGCCAGCAGATTTATCGGACTAGCGGAAGAGACCCAGTACTTC; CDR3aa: CASRFIGLAEETQYF
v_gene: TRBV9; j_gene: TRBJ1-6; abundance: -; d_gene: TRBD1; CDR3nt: TGTGCCAGCAGCCCCGCCGACAGGGACAGTTCACCCCTCCACTTT; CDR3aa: CASSPADRDSSPLHF
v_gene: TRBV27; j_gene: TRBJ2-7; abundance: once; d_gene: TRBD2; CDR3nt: TGTGCCAGCAGTTTGGAACGACCCACTAGCGGATACGAGCAGTACTTC; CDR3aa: CASSLERPTSGYEQYF
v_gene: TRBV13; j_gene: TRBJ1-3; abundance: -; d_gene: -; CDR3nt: TGTGCCAGCACCCTATTAGGCCCGGCTGGAAACACCATATATTTT; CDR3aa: CASTLLGPAGNTIYF
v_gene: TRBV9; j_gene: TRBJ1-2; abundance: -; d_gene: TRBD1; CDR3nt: TGTGCCAGCAGCGTGGGATCAGGGGGTGGCTACACCTTC; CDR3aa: CASSVGSGGGYTF